These 32 T cell receptor beta chains came from one sample sequenced in a study of T cell clones after liver transplantation. Assay used: immunoSEQ multiplex PCR; TCRdb lists only in-frame clones, some missing. The profile shows tens of thousands of clones, about two thirds of them singletons. Material: CD4+ T cells from blood, obtained at the approximately 15-month timepoint. Source of these receptors: a human patient who received a liver transplant. The T cells may come from the graft donor.

CDR3 nucleotide sequence: TGTGCCAGTAGTACGACCGGGCCAAATCAGCCCCAGCATTTT. It codes for CASSTTGPNQPQHF. This rearrangement joins TRBV19 to TRBJ1-5; D is unresolved. V was pared by 4 bases and J by 4 bases, with 11 bases between. The CDR3 is 14 amino acids. Germline CDR1 is LNHDA and CDR2 is SQIVND (reference sequence).

The chain links TRBV7-2 to TRBJ2-2; unclear D gene. CDR3 length: 15 residues. Germline lookup yields CDR1 SGHTA and CDR2 FQGNSA. Between the trimmed V and J ends, which lost 4 bases and 4 bases, there was a span of 13 bases. The CDR3 is CASSSFRVSTGELFF. Here the CDR3 DNA reads TGTGCCAGCAGCTCCTTTCGTGTGTCCACCGGGGAGCTGTTTTTT.

The V gene is TRBV6-5, the J gene TRBJ2-7; D call uncertain. Germline V gives CDR1 MNHEY, CDR2 SVGAGI. There are 11 residues in the CDR3. With 6 bases removed from V and 3 bases from J, the gap between germline ends came to 6 bases. CDR3 loop: CASRGYYEQYF. The CDR3 DNA sequence: TGTGCCAGCAGGGGGTACTACGAGCAGTACTTC.

This clone was counted between two and nine times. This sequence joins TRBV5-4 and TRBJ2-3; 10 nucleotides match TRBD2. Germline V gene sequence: CDR1 SGHNT, CDR2 YYREEE (reference sequence). Losses at the gene ends were 2 bases for V and 1 base for J; bases not matched to a gene: 16. The CDR3 has 20 residues. The CDR3 region has the DNA TGTGCCAGCAGCTTCAAGTTTCGCAGCGGGAGGGCCTCCGGCACAGATACGCAGTATTTT. Protein sequence: CASSFKFRSGRASGTDTQYF. The whole variable domain, filled in from reference TRBV5-4 and TRBJ2-3, reads ETGVTQSPTHLIKTRGQQVTLRCSSQSGHNTVSWYQQALGQGPQFIFQYYREEENGRGNFPPRFSGLQFPNYSSELNVNALELDDSALYLCASSFKFRSGRASGTDTQYFGPGTRLTVL.

In its sample, this clone was seen once. The genes are TRBV30 and TRBJ1-4; a possible D gene is TRBD1 (5 bases). The CDR3 contains 13 residues. V shed 8 bases and J shed 8 bases, with 18 bases lying between them. CDR1 is GTSNPN and CDR2 is SVGIG in the germline V gene (reference sequence). CDR3 sequence: CASQGLSSEKLFF. In nucleotides, the CDR3 is TGTGCCAGTCAGGGTTTGTCAAGCGAAAAACTGTTTTTT.

The chain carries TRBV27 and TRBJ2-5; D might be TRBD1 (6 bases). CDR3 length: 15 amino acids. CDR1 is MNHEY, CDR2 SMNVEV, per germline (reference sequence). The V end lost 4 bases, the J end lost 5 bases, and 17 bases lay between the germline ends. The CDR3, as DNA: TGTGCCAGCAGTTGGGGTCAGGGGAAGGGGGAGACCCAGTACTTC. Protein sequence: CASSWGQGKGETQYF.

V gene TRBV2 combines with J gene TRBJ2-2; TRBD1 is a possible D gene (5 bases). Germline V gives CDR1 SNHLY, CDR2 FYNNEI. The CDR3 runs to 15 residues. The V and J ends lost 5 bases and 1 base respectively, with 11 bases between them. CDR3 nucleotides: TGTGCCAGCAGTAAGGGCAGGGAGAACACCGGGGAGCTGTTTTTT. It is translated as CASSKGRENTGELFF. The entire variable domain, with the rest obtained from reference TRBV2 and TRBJ2-2, is as follows: EPEVTQTPSHQVTQMGQEVILRCVPISNHLYFYWYRQILGQKVEFLVSFYNNEISEKSEIFDDQFSVERPDGSNFTLKIRSTKLEDSAMYFCASSKGRENTGELFFGEGSRLTVL.

The CDR3 loop is CAWSSRGTINEKLFF. The CDR3 nucleotides read TGTGCCTGGAGTTCCCGCGGGACCATAAATGAAAAACTGTTTTTT. The rearrangement uses TRBV30 and TRBJ1-4; D perhaps matches TRBD1 (5 bases). CDR3 size: 15 residues. V shed 2 bases and J shed 5 bases, with 15 bases lying between them. Per the germline V gene, CDR1 is GTSNPN and CDR2 is SVGIG (reference sequence). Variable domain in full (rest from reference TRBV30 and TRBJ1-4): SQTIHQWPATLVQPVGSPLSLECTVEGTSNPNLYWYRQAAGRGLQLLFYSVGIGQISSEVPQNLSASRPQDRQFILSSKKLLLSDSGFYLCAWSSRGTINEKLFFGSGTQLSVL.

The V call is TRBV6-5, the J call TRBJ1-5, with D possibly being TRBD1 (6 bases). CDR3 length equals 16 residues. V lost 0 bases and J lost 6, with 15 bases in between. Germline V gives CDR1 MNHEY, CDR2 SVGAGI. CDR3 bases: TGTGCCAGCAGTTACTCACGGACAGTAGGTAGTCAGCCCCAGCATTTT. Translated: CASSYSRTVGSQPQHF.

The chain couples TRBV4-3 to TRBJ2-5; maybe TRBD1 (5 bases). V shed 0 bases and J shed 4 bases, with 24 bases lying between them. The CDR3 has 19 residues. Germline CDR1 LGHNA, CDR2 YSLEER. CDR3 loop: CASSQEGGAGRVVAETQYF. CDR3 nucleotides: TGCGCCAGCAGCCAAGAAGGCGGTGCTGGCAGGGTGGTAGCAGAGACCCAGTACTTC.

Written as DNA, the CDR3 is TGTGCCAGCAGCTTAGGAGCGGGAGGGCGGTTACAGACAGATACGCAGTATTTT. Its translation is CASSLGAGGRLQTDTQYF. The chain employs TRBV11-3 and TRBJ2-3; TRBD2 matches at 10 bases. Germline values: CDR1 SGHNT, CDR2 YENEEA. The V and J ends lost 1 base and 3 bases, in that order; junction bases with no gene match: 10. This CDR3 contains 18 residues. The full variable domain, completed using reference TRBV11-3 and TRBJ2-3, is EAGVVQSPRYKIIEKKQPVAFWCNPISGHNTLYWYLQNLGQGPELLIRYENEEAVDDSQLPKDRFSAERLKGVDSTLKIQPAELGDSAVYLCASSLGAGGRLQTDTQYFGPGTRLTVL.

This sequence joins TRBV30 and TRBJ2-7; perhaps TRBD1 as D (6 bases). From germline, CDR1 is GTSNPN and CDR2 SVGIG (reference sequence). Trimming stripped 0 bases from V and 4 bases from J, with 19 bases between. This CDR3 spans 16 amino acids. CDR3 bases: TGTGCCTGGAGTGTAGGACGAGCAGGGGAGCTATACGAGCAGTACTTC. Its translation is CAWSVGRAGELYEQYF.

The chain joins TRBV5-1 to TRBJ1-4; TRBD1 might be the D (5 bases). Germline V lookup: CDR1 SGHRS, CDR2 YFSETQ. The CDR3 has 18 amino acids. Trimming left V 4 bases short and J 1 base short, with 20 bases between. The CDR3: CASSRLGTELITNEKLFF. CDR3 sequence (DNA): TGCGCCAGCAGCCGCCTTGGGACGGAGTTAATAACTAATGAAAAACTGTTTTTT.

The chain is built from TRBV6-1 and TRBJ1-2; no clear D. V was pared by 8 bases and J by 4 bases, with 11 bases between. Germline V gene sequence: CDR1 MNHNS, CDR2 SASEGT. The CDR3 length is 12 residues. The CDR3 DNA follows: TGTGCCAGCGGTAGAGACCTCTATGGCTACACCTTC. This translates into CASGRDLYGYTF.

This clone was picked up one time. V is TRBV20-1 and J is TRBJ1-1; D might be TRBD1 (6 bases). The CDR3 is 11 residues long. Germline V gene data show CDR1 as DFQATT and CDR2 as SNEGSKA (reference sequence). The germline V and J ends were trimmed by 3 bases and 6 bases, with 8 bases remaining between them. The CDR3 DNA reads TGCAGTGCTAGCGGGGGCCCTGAAGCTTTCTTT. Protein sequence: CSASGGPEAFF.

This clone was observed at least ten times. The chain is built from TRBV2 and TRBJ2-5; 7 bases are shared with TRBD1. The germline gives CDR1 SNHLY, CDR2 FYNNEI. The CDR3 length is 16 residues. V dropped 6 bases and J dropped 2; count of bases not matched to a gene: 12. CDR3 sequence reads: CASRDRTGSVQETQYF. CDR3 bases: TGTGCCAGCAGGGACAGGACAGGCAGCGTACAAGAGACCCAGTACTTC.

The chain is built from TRBV19 and TRBJ1-5; D is uncertain. Germline CDR1 and CDR2: LNHDA and SQIVND (reference sequence). This CDR3 has 12 amino acids. Trimming left V 6 bases short and J 3 bases short, with 6 bases between. The CDR3: CASRGNNQPQHF. The CDR3 DNA sequence: TGTGCCAGTAGAGGCAACAATCAGCCCCAGCATTTT.

As to this clone: At one boundary the junction diverges from the germline segment, which might be a read error. This CDR3 reads CSAGQGEVSKYGYTF. The CDR3 nucleotides read TGCAGCGCCGGACAGGGGGAGGTGTCTAAGTATGGCTACACCTTC. The V call is TRBV29-1, the J call TRBJ1-2; TRBD1 aligns across 10 bases. Looked up from germline, CDR1 is SQVTM and CDR2 is ANQGSEA. The CDR3 runs to 15 residues.

The V gene is TRBV6-6, the J gene TRBJ2-5, with 7 bases lining up with TRBD2. This CDR3 spans 16 amino acids. Germline V CDR1 and CDR2: MNHNY, SVGAGI (reference sequence). The ends lost 6 bases at V and 3 bases at J; junction bases unmatched: 13. The CDR3 loop is CASRHEAGEGEETQYF. The CDR3 DNA follows: TGTGCCAGCAGGCACGAGGCGGGAGAGGGAGAAGAGACCCAGTACTTC.

The genes are TRBV15 and TRBJ1-6; TRBD1 might be the D (5 bases). Trimming pared 3 bases from V and 0 bases from J, leaving 9 bases between. The CDR3 length is 16 residues. From germline, CDR1 is LNHNV and CDR2 YYDKDF (reference sequence). CDR3: CATSRGGSSYNSPLHF. The CDR3 nucleotides read TGTGCCACCAGCAGGGGGGGGAGCTCCTATAATTCACCCCTCCACTTT.

This clone has only one observation. The V call is TRBV6-6, the J call TRBJ2-5; 8 bases agree with TRBD2. The V segment lost 8 bases and the J segment 5 bases; nucleotides outside the gene matches: 13. This CDR3 contains 15 residues. CDR1 MNHNY and CDR2 SVGAGI come from the germline V gene (reference sequence). The CDR3 sequence is CASWGGRRAGETQYF. In DNA form, the CDR3 reads TGTGCCAGCTGGGGCGGGAGGAGAGCAGGGGAGACCCAGTACTTC.

The DNA for the CDR3 is TGTGCCAGCAGGAAGGGGGACTATGGCTACACCTTC. It yields the protein CASRKGDYGYTF. This sequence joins TRBV6-5 and TRBJ1-2; a weak D match, TRBD1 (6 bases). The CDR3 contains 12 residues. Trimming shortened V by 6 bases and J by 3 bases, and 8 bases separated the two germline ends. Germline loops: CDR1 MNHEY, CDR2 SVGAGI.

The chain employs TRBV28 and TRBJ1-5, with D hard to call. CDR1 MDHEN and CDR2 SYDVKM come from the germline V gene. CDR3 length: 19 residues. V lost 3 bases and J 0 bases, leaving 21 bases between the germline ends. The CDR3 DNA reads as TGTGCCAGCAGTTTTCGAAACTTGGCGCGGGGAGATAGCAATCAGCCCCAGCATTTT. Its translation is CASSFRNLARGDSNQPQHF.

This clone was detected only a few times. V usage is TRBV7-8 and J usage is TRBJ2-2; D is perhaps TRBD1 (5 bases). CDR1 is SGHVS, CDR2 FQNEAQ, per germline. V was trimmed by 2 bases and J by 6 bases, leaving 10 bases between them. The CDR3 loop spans 14 amino acids. The chain's CDR3 is CASSLRRGSGELFF. DNA of the CDR3: TGTGCCAGCAGCTTACGAAGGGGATCCGGGGAGCTGTTTTTT.

V is TRBV11-2 and J is TRBJ2-3, with 9 bases fitting TRBD1. The CDR3 is 14 residues long. V gave up 4 bases and J gave up 1 base; unmatched junction bases: 0. Germline V gene data show CDR1 as SGHAT and CDR2 as FQNNGV. The DNA for the CDR3 is TGTGCCAGCAGCTGGACAGGGGGCACAGATACGCAGTATTTT. Protein product: CASSWTGGTDTQYF.

This sequence joins TRBV7-2 and TRBJ2-5; the match to TRBD2 covers 11 bases. Germline V lookup: CDR1 SGHTA, CDR2 FQGNSA. There are 18 residues in the CDR3. V gave up 5 bases and J gave up 1 base; unmatched junction bases: 12. The CDR3, as DNA: TGTGCCAGCAGCGCCCGGACTAGCGGGCCGAGCCGCCAAGAGACCCAGTACTTC. Residues: CASSARTSGPSRQETQYF.

The chain employs TRBV7-8 and TRBJ1-5; the D is unclear. The length of the CDR3 is 13 residues. V was pared by 2 bases and J by 5 bases, with 7 bases between. Per the germline V gene, CDR1 is SGHVS and CDR2 is FQNEAQ. The CDR3 DNA follows: TGTGCCAGCAGCTTAAGGAATTATCAGCCCCAGCATTTT. Protein sequence: CASSLRNYQPQHF.

The chain recombines TRBV5-1 with TRBJ2-3; tentatively, D is TRBD1 (5 bases). CDR1 is SGHRS, CDR2 YFSETQ, per germline. V lost 0 bases to trimming and J lost 6 bases, with 11 bases between them. The CDR3 spans 14 residues. The CDR3 region is CASSLEGRRDTQYF. CDR3 in DNA: TGCGCCAGCAGCTTGGAGGGGCGACGGGATACGCAGTATTTT.

This clone was observed once. The V gene is TRBV5-4, the J gene TRBJ1-2, with 7 nucleotides matching TRBD1. From germline, CDR1 is SGHNT and CDR2 YYREEE (reference sequence). V was pared by 0 bases and J by 6 bases, with 2 bases of the junction left unmatched. CDR3 size: 13 residues. This CDR3 is CASSLAGTDGYTF. Here the CDR3 DNA reads TGTGCCAGCAGCTTGGCCGGGACAGATGGCTACACCTTC.

This clone was observed a few times. The chain is built from TRBV12-5 and TRBJ2-4; D remains unclear. The CDR3 totals 14 residues. Germline assignment: CDR1 LGHNT and CDR2 FRNRAP. Trimming took 1 base from V and 3 from J, leaving 7 bases between them. Written as DNA, the CDR3 is TGTGCTAGTGGTTTGGGCACGGGCAAAAACATTCAGTACTTC. It translates to CASGLGTGKNIQYF.

This clone was recorded at least ten times. The chain employs TRBV19 and TRBJ2-7; 7 bases are shared with TRBD1. The V and J ends lost 1 base and 5 bases, in that order; junction bases with no gene match: 8. The germline gives CDR1 LNHDA, CDR2 SQIVND (reference sequence). The CDR3 runs to 15 residues. The CDR3 DNA reads as TGTGCCAGTAGTATAGCGTCGGGACAGACCCACGAGCAGTACTTC. Translated: CASSIASGQTHEQYF. Using reference TRBV19 and TRBJ2-7 for the parts outside the CDR3, the full variable domain is DGGITQSPKYLFRKEGQNVTLSCEQNLNHDAMYWYRQDPGQGLRLIYYSQIVNDFQKGDIAEGYSVSREKKESFPLTVTSAQKNPTAFYLCASSIASGQTHEQYFGPGTRLTVT.

This clone was seen a few times. The chain has TRBV5-1 and TRBJ1-2; 10 positions agree with TRBD1. This CDR3 is 15 amino acids long. Losses at the gene ends were 7 bases for V and 8 bases for J; bases not matched to a gene: 14. Germline assignment: CDR1 SGHRS and CDR2 YFSETQ. CDR3 residues: CASSAGTGVNLGYTF. The CDR3 nucleotides read TGCGCCAGCTCCGCCGGGACAGGGGTGAACCTGGGCTACACCTTC. The variable domain in full, completed from reference TRBV5-1 and TRBJ1-2, reads KAGVTQTPRYLIKTRGQQVTLSCSPISGHRSVSWYQQTPGQGLQFLFEYFSETQRNKGNFPGRFSGRQFSNSRSEMNVSTLELGDSALYLCASSAGTGVNLGYTFGSGTRLTVV.